Shown below are 5 T cell receptor beta chains from a single sample sequenced in a study of OX40 agonist ivuxolimab in advanced cancers. Clones were sequenced by immunoSEQ multiplex PCR, and TCRdb holds only the in-frame ones, with some missing. Here the sample spans about 68,000 clones, about 80% being singletons. The material was CD4+ or CD8+ T cells sorted from blood, obtained in a trial of the OX40 agonist ivuxolimab. The receptors were gathered from an adult with an advanced solid tumor such as melanoma, head and neck, liver or kidney cancer.

The rearrangement joins TRBV19 to TRBJ1-5; unclear D gene. Germline lookup yields CDR1 LNHDA and CDR2 SQIVND (reference sequence). The CDR3 covers 13 residues. V was cut by 5 bases and J by 3 bases, with 8 bases left in between. CDR3 in DNA: TGTGCCAGTAGTCGGCAGAACAATCAGCCCCAGCATTTT. Translating gives CASSRQNNQPQHF.

This sequence joins TRBV5-1 and TRBJ1-6, with D uncertain. The CDR3 consists of 19 residues. Germline assignment: CDR1 SGHRS and CDR2 YFSETQ. V was shortened by 4 bases and J by 8 bases, with 28 bases between the two germline ends. CDR3 DNA: TGCGCCAGCAGCGCCTCTCCCGGTGGAAACGTGATCCTTTATTCACCCCTCCACTTT. Residues: CASSASPGGNVILYSPLHF.

This rearrangement joins TRBV4-1 to TRBJ2-1; 13 nucleotides line up with TRBD2. CDR1 and CDR2 (germline): MGHRA, YSYEKL. This CDR3 spans 17 amino acids. V gave up 0 bases and J gave up 6 bases; unmatched junction bases: 5. CDR3: CASSQDPLAGGPNEQFF. CDR3 DNA sequence: TGCGCCAGCAGCCAAGACCCACTAGCGGGGGGGCCCAATGAGCAGTTCTTC.

V usage is TRBV5-1 and J usage is TRBJ2-3, with a weak D call TRBD2 (6 bases). Germline V gene lookup returns CDR1 SGHRS and CDR2 YFSETQ. The CDR3 consists of 17 residues. The V gene lost 4 bases and the J gene lost 4 bases, with 22 bases spanning the gap. The chain's CDR3 is CASSPRVGPRRADTQYF. CDR3 nucleotide sequence: TGCGCCAGCAGCCCCCGTGTGGGCCCTCGGAGGGCAGATACGCAGTATTTT.

The chain has TRBV9 and TRBJ1-2, with 8 bases lining up with TRBD1. V shed 4 bases, J shed 4 bases, and the junction held 9 bases outside the gene matches. Germline V CDR1 and CDR2: SGDLS, YYNGEE. The CDR3 is 15 amino acids. CDR3: CASSPRQGRSYGYTF. The CDR3 DNA sequence: TGTGCCAGCAGCCCCCGACAGGGGCGAAGCTATGGCTACACCTTC.